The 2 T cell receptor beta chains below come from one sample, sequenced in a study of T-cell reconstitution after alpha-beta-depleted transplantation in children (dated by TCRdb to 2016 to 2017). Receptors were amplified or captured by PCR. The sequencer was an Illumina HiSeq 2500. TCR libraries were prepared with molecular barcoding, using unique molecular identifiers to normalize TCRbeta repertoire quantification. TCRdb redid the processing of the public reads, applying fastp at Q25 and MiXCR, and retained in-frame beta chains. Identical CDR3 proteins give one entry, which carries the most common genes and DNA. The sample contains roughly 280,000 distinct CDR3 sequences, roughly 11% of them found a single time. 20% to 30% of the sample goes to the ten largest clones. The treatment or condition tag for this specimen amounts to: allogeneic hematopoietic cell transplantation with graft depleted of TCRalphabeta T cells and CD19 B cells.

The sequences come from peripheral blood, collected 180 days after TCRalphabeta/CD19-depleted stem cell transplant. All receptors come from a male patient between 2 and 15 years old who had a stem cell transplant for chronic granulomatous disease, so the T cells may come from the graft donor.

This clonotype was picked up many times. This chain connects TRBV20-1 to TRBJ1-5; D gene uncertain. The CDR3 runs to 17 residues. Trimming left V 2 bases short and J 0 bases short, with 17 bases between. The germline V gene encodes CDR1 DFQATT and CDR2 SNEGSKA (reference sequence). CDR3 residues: CSARFPLRTDSNQPQHF. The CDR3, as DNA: TGCAGTGCTAGATTTCCCCTCAGAACAGATAGCAATCAGCCCCAGCATTTT.

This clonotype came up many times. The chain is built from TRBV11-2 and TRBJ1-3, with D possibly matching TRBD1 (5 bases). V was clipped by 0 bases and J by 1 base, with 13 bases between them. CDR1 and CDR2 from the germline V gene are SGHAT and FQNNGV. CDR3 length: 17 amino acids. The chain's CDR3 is CASSLESVGASGNTIYF. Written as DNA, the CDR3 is TGTGCCAGCAGCTTAGAATCCGTAGGGGCTTCTGGAAACACCATATATTTT.